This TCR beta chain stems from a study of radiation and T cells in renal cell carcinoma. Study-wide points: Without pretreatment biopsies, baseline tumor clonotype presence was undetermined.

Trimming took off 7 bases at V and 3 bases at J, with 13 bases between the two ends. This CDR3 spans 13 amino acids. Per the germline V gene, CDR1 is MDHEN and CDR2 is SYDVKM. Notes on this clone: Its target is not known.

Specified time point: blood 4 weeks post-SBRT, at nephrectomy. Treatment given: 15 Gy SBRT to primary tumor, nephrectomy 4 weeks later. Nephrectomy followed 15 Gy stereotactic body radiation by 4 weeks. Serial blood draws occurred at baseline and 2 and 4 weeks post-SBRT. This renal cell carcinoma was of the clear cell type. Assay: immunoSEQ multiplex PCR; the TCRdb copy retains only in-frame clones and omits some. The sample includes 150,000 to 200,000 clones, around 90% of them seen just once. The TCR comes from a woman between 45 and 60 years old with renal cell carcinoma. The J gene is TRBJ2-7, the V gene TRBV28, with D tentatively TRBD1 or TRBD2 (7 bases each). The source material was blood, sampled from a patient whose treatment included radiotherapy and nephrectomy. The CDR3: CASTQGGDYEQYF. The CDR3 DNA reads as TGTGCCAGCACGCAGGGGGGGGACTACGAGCAGTACTTC.